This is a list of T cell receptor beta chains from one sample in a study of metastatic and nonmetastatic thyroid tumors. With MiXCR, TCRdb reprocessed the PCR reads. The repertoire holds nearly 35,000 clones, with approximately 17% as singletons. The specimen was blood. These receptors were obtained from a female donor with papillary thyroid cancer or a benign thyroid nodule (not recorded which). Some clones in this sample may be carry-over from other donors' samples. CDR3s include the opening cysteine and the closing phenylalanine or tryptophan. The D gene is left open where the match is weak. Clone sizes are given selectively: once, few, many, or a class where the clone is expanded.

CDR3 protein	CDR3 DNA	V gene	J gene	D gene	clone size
CASSFGTWNTGDLFF	TGTGCTAGCAGCTTCGGGACATGGAACACCGGGGATCTGTTTTTT	TRBV7-7	TRBJ2-2	.	.
CASSSTGGQAFF	TGTGCCAGCAGTTCCACAGGGGGCCAAGCTTTCTTT	TRBV12-3/TRBV12-4	TRBJ1-1	TRBD1	many
CSALAGGPDEQYF	TGCAGTGCTTTAGCGGGAGGGCCGGACGAGCAGTACTTC	TRBV20-1	TRBJ2-7	TRBD2	.
CSALAGATYEQYF	TGCAGTGCTCTAGCGGGTGCCACGTACGAGCAGTACTTC	TRBV20-1	TRBJ2-7	TRBD2	.
CAWKRVGAEAFF	TGTGCCTGGAAGCGGGTTGGGGCTGAAGCTTTCTTT	TRBV30	TRBJ1-1	.	many
CASSPSLPGLAGDTGELFF	TGTGCCAGCAGCCCGTCTCTACCAGGACTAGCGGGAGACACCGGGGAGCTGTTTTTT	TRBV3-1	TRBJ2-2	TRBD2	many
CASSYGNRVDYGYAF	TGTGCCAGCAGTTACGGGAACAGGGTGGACTATGGCTACGCCTTC	TRBV28	TRBJ1-2	.	few
CASRPYGTGRGNQPQHF	TGTGCCAGCAGACCTTACGGGACAGGGAGAGGCAATCAGCCCCAGCATTTT	TRBV6-2/TRBV6-3	TRBJ1-5	TRBD1	.
CASRPLTGTENTGELFF	TGCGCCAGCAGACCCCTAACCGGGACAGAGAACACCGGGGAGCTGTTTTTT	TRBV5-1	TRBJ2-2	TRBD1	.
CASTNRGSGNQPQHF	TGTGCCAGCACTAACAGGGGGTCGGGCAATCAGCCCCAGCATTTT	TRBV19	TRBJ1-5	TRBD1	many
CAYQGYTEAFF	TGTGCCTACCAGGGCTACACTGAAGCTTTCTTT	TRBV30	TRBJ1-1	.	many
CATSRELAGEPNEQFF	TGTGCCACCAGCAGAGAACTAGCGGGAGAGCCCAATGAGCAGTTCTTC	TRBV15	TRBJ2-1	TRBD2	many
CASSYSGLAGPTDTQYF	TGTGCCAGCAGTTACTCGGGACTAGCGGGACCCACAGATACGCAGTATTTT	TRBV6-5	TRBJ2-3	TRBD2	medium-sized
CASSSGEETQYF	TGTGCCAGCAGCTCGGGGGAAGAGACCCAGTACTTC	TRBV7-8	TRBJ2-5	.	.
CASVLDRDYGYTF	TGTGCCAGCGTTTTGGACAGGGACTATGGCTACACCTTC	TRBV6-1	TRBJ1-2	TRBD1	.
CASSQGGLAGGLGNEQFF	TGCGCCAGCAGCCAAGGGGGACTAGCGGGGGGCCTAGGAAATGAGCAGTTCTTC	TRBV4-1	TRBJ2-1	TRBD2	many
CASSLNVLAGVGEQFF	TGTGCCAGCAGCTTAAACGTGCTAGCGGGAGTGGGTGAGCAATTCTTC	TRBV7-3	TRBJ2-1	TRBD2	.
CASSRNIAGGSYEQYF	TGTGCCAGCAGCCGAAATATAGCGGGAGGATCCTACGAGCAGTACTTC	TRBV3-1	TRBJ2-7	TRBD2	many
CASRLRAGELFF	.	TRBV27	TRBJ2-2	.	many
CASSLLQETQYF	TGTGCCAGCAGCTTATTGCAAGAGACCCAGTACTTC	TRBV11-2	TRBJ2-5	.	many
CASSLVPNQPQHF	TGTGCCAGCAGCTTAGTTCCCAATCAGCCCCAGCATTTT	TRBV7-8	TRBJ1-5	.	.
CASSKTGGGEQFF	TGTGCCAGTAGTAAGACAGGGGGCGGTGAGCAGTTCTTC	TRBV19	TRBJ2-1	TRBD1	few
CATRQLQETQYF	TGTGCCACCCGACAGCTCCAAGAGACCCAGTACTTC	TRBV12-3/TRBV12-4	TRBJ2-5	.	many
CASSRLTGSRETQYF	TGTGCCAGCAGCCGGTTGACAGGGAGTAGGGAGACCCAGTACTTC	TRBV7-2	TRBJ2-5	TRBD1	many
CASSLDRGEKLFF	TGTGCCAGCAGCTTAGATCGGGGGGAAAAACTGTTTTTT	TRBV11-2	TRBJ1-4	.	many
CSAKKGGRDYEQYF	TGCAGTGCTAAAAAAGGAGGGAGGGACTACGAGCAGTACTTC	TRBV20-1	TRBJ2-7	TRBD2	.
CASILQVSGHNEQFF	TGTGCCAGCATCTTACAGGTTAGCGGTCACAATGAGCAGTTCTTC	TRBV11-2	TRBJ2-1	.	.
CARSLSGLRMRNEQFF	TGTGCCAGAAGTTTATCTGGACTCCGGATGAGGAATGAGCAGTTCTTC	TRBV27	TRBJ2-1	.	.
CASSQELNTEAFF	TGTGCCAGCAGCCAAGAATTGAACACTGAAGCTTTCTTT	TRBV14	TRBJ1-1	.	many
CASSVDLTGELFF	TGTGCCAGCAGCGTAGACCTCACCGGGGAGCTGTTTTTT	TRBV9	TRBJ2-2	.	many
CSALPDSPEAQHF	TGCAGTGCCCTCCCCGACAGCCCAGAGGCCCAGCATTTT	TRBV20-1	TRBJ1-5	.	many
CASSPSSGSYEQYF	TGTGCCAGCAGCCCGTCTAGCGGGAGCTACGAGCAGTACTTC	TRBV11-2	TRBJ2-7	TRBD2	many
CASIPRDQAPRYTDTQYF	TGTGCCTCAATCCCCCGGGACCAGGCCCCTCGATACACAGATACGCAGTATTTT	TRBV7-9	TRBJ2-3	.	many
CAGSPVPLSYEQYF	TGTGCCGGCTCCCCTGTCCCCCTATCCTACGAGCAGTACTTC	TRBV9	TRBJ2-7	.	many
CASILAESDTQYF	TGTGCCAGTATCCTAGCGGAGTCAGATACGCAGTATTTT	TRBV12-3/TRBV12-4	TRBJ2-3	TRBD2	.
CASSFRTRRGTEAFF	TGTGCCAGCAGCTTCAGGACCCGGAGGGGGACTGAAGCTTTCTTT	TRBV6-1	TRBJ1-1	.	many
CASSLRGSHNLPLHF	TGTGCCAGCAGTTTAAGGGGGTCACATAATTTACCCCTCCACTTT	TRBV12-3/TRBV12-4	TRBJ1-6	.	few
CASSFWSGINEQFF	TGTGCCAGCAGTTTCTGGAGCGGGATCAATGAGCAGTTCTTC	TRBV12-3/TRBV12-4	TRBJ2-1	TRBD2	many
CASSERRAPQHF	TGTGCCAGCAGTGAACGCAGGGCGCCCCAGCATTTT	TRBV2	TRBJ1-5	.	many